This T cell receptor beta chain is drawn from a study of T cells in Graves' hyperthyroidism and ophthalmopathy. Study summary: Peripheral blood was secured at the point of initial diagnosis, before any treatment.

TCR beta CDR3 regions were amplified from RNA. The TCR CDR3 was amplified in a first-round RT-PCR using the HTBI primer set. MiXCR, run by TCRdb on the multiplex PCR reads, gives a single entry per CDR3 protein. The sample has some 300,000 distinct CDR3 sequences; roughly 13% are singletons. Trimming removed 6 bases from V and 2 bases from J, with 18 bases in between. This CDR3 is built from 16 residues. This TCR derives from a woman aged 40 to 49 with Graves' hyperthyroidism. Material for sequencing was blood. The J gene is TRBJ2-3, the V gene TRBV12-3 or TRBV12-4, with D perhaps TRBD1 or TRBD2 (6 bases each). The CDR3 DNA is TGTGCCAGCAGCTCGGGGGCGCGGACCTCCACAGATACGCAGTATTTT. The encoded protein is CASSSGARTSTDTQYF.